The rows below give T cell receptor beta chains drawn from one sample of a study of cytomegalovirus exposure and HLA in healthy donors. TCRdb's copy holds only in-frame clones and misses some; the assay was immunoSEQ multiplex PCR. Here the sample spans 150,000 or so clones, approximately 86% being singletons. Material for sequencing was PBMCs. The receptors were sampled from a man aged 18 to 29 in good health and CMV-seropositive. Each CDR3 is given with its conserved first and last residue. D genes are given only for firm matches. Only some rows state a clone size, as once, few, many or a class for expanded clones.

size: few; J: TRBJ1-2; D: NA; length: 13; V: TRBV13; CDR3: CASSAGRGHGYTF; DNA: TGTGCCAGCAGCGCAGGGCGGGGGCATGGCTACACCTTC
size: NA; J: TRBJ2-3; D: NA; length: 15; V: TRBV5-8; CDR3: CASSYQGIGTDTQYF; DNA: TGTGCCAGCAGCTACCAGGGGATTGGCACAGATACGCAGTATTTT
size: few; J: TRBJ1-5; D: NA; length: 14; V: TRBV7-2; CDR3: CASSPNSPHQPQHF; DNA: TGTGCCAGCAGCCCTAATAGCCCTCATCAGCCCCAGCATTTT
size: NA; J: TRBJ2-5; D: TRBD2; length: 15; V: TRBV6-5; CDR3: CASSYSRVGGETQYF; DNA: TGTGCCAGCAGTTACTCGAGGGTGGGGGGGGAGACCCAGTACTTC
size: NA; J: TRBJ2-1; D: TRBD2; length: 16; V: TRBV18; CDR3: CASSPQGTSRYNEQFF; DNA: TGTGCCAGCTCACCACAGGGGACTAGCCGGTACAATGAGCAGTTCTTC
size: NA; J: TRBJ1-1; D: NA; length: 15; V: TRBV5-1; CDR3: CASSPEGRAGGEAFF; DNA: TGCGCCAGCAGCCCAGAGGGGCGGGCCGGGGGTGAAGCTTTCTTT
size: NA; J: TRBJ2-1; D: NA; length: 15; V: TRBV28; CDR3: CASSLRLYSYNEQFF; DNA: TGTGCCAGCAGCCTCAGACTTTACTCCTACAATGAGCAGTTCTTC
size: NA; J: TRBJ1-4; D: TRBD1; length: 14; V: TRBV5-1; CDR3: CASSLGQGNEKLFF; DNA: TGCGCCAGCAGCTTGGGACAGGGTAATGAAAAACTGTTTTTT
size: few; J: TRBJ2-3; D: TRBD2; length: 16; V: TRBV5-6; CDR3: CASSLEIAGTTDTQYF; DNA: TGTGCCAGCAGCTTGGAAATAGCGGGCACCACAGATACGCAGTATTTT
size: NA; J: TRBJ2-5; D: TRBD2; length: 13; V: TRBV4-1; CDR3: CASSGGVQETQYF; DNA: TGCGCCAGCAGTGGGGGGGTCCAAGAGACCCAGTACTTC
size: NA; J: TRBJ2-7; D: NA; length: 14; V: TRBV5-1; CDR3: CASSAGQKIYEQYF; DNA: TGCGCCAGCAGCGCGGGACAGAAGATCTACGAGCAGTACTTC
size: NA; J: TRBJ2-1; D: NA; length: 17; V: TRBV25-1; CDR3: CASSEKRHGPSYNEQFF; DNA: TGTGCCAGCAGTGAAAAGAGACACGGTCCCTCCTACAATGAGCAGTTCTTC
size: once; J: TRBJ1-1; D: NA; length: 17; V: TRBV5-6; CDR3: CASSQGFLQDLNTEAFF; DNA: TGTGCCAGCAGCCAGGGTTTCCTACAGGATTTGAACACTGAAGCTTTCTTT
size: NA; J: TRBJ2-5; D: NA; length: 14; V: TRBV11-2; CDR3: CASSLVPGEETQYF; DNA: TGTGCCAGCAGCTTAGTTCCAGGGGAAGAGACCCAGTACTTC
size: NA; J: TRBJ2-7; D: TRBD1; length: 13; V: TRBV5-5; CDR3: CASSLGYRGEQYF; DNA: TGTGCCAGCAGCTTGGGGTACAGGGGCGAGCAGTACTTC
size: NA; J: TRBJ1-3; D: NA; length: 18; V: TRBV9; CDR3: CASSVSDSLFLSGNTIYF; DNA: TGTGCCAGCAGCGTTTCGGACAGCCTTTTTCTCTCTGGAAACACCATATATTTT
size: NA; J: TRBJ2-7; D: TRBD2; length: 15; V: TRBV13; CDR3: CASSPTGGGTYEQYF; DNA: TGTGCCAGCAGTCCCACGGGAGGCGGGACCTACGAGCAGTACTTC
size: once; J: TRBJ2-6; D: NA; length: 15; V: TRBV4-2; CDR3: CASSHIQGGANVLTF; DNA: TGTGCCAGCAGCCATATTCAGGGTGGGGCCAACGTCCTGACTTTC
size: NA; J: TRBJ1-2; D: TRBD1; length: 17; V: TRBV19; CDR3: CASSTPGQGALGYGYTF; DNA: TGTGCCAGTAGTACGCCGGGACAGGGAGCTTTAGGCTATGGCTACACCTTC
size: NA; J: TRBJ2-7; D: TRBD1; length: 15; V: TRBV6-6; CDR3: CASSYRGQGFYEQYF; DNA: TGTGCCAGCAGTTACAGGGGACAGGGGTTCTACGAGCAGTACTTC